This TCR beta chain was obtained from a study of regulatory T cells in long-lasting Graves disease (dated by TCRdb to 2020 to 2023). Concerning the study at large: Patients with newly diagnosed Graves' disease had been on antithyroid drugs for under 3 months. This study used TCR sequencing and RNA sequencing of peripheral blood to compare persistent Graves' disease patients against newly diagnosed Graves' disease patients. A total of about 35 samples underwent TCR sequencing, from 13 patients with persistent Graves' disease and some 20 patients with newly diagnosed Graves' disease. The study took place in China and was registered as a clinical trial.

Turning to this clonotype: Its target antigen remains unknown. Base quality data are lacking; no much larger clone is found one base away.

Study-wide conclusions, independent of this receptor: Persistent disease showed preferential use of TRBV28, TRBJ1-2 and TRBJ2-5, whereas newly diagnosed disease favored TRBV20-1 and TRBJ2-1. Because the primary lesion, thyroid tissue, could not be accessed, the study looked at peripheral blood alone. Sequencing and analysis were restricted to the TCR beta chain. Patients with persistent disease shared more public clonotypes (fewer than 3,000) than newly diagnosed patients did (966). Lower TCR Shannon entropy and fewer highly expanded clones were observed in persistent Graves' disease patients than in newly diagnosed patients, which suggested clonal expansion. The authors noted that the small sample size was a limitation that may lower accuracy.

Libraries were built with multiplex PCR. The instrument given in TCRdb is Illumina HiSeq 4000. TCR beta libraries were built with iRepertoire HTBI primers and Arm-PCR amplification of CDR3 regions. PCR products were gel purified before sequencing. The source study handled its data this way. Gene usage analysis of CDR3 amino acid clonotypes relied on the roughly 67 TRBV and 12 to 15 TRBJ segments identified across samples. COPE and FqMerger were used to merge filtered high-quality paired reads into contigs. BLAST was used to align contigs to IMGT TRBV, TRBD and TRBJ reference genes, with CDR3 defined following IMGT. Clonotypes above 0.1% frequency were classified as highly expanded clones. Shannon entropy was used to measure repertoire diversity, and the Gini coefficient was used to measure V-J evenness. A clonotype found in more than one individual was treated as public. Through fastp at Q25 and MiXCR, TCRdb rebuilt clones from the public reads, retaining in-frame beta chains. Each entry merges the rows of one CDR3 protein and shows their most common DNA and genes. Clone size and V and J calls follow TCRdb, not the original study. In all, the sample holds 510,000 or so distinct CDR3 sequences, and around 12% of those were seen once. The top ten hold roughly 8.9% of the sample.

V is pared back by 3 bases and J by 0 bases, with 9 bases lying between the germline termini. The CDR3 covers 15 residues, taking in both the cysteine and the phenylalanine. The kept DNA is CDR3 alone, 45 bases in frame from the first base. In light of the paper, this sample's time point label describes: newly diagnosed GD, antithyroid drugs for less than 3 months. For both TCR sequencing and RNA sequencing, RNA was extracted from PBMCs using TRIzol. The diagnosis of Graves' disease followed American Thyroid Association guidelines. Recruitment of patients was carried out at an endocrinology department in Xi'an, China. Each patient gave around 9 milliliters of peripheral blood, collected in an EDTA anticoagulant tube. PBMCs were isolated by Ficoll Paque Plus density gradient separation without further T cell sorting. An Agilent 2100 Bioanalyzer and agarose gel were used to assess RNA quality, and a NanoDrop 2000 was used to measure RNA concentration.

The same data also went into a second study, on T cells in Graves' hyperthyroidism and ophthalmopathy. Taken from the second paper: Graves' hyperthyroidism was defined as stable when no progression to ophthalmopathy occurred over 18 months of follow-up. Hyperthyroidism patients were newly diagnosed, had a disease duration of under 2 months, and were aged 18 to 65 years. Exclusion was applied to patients with uncontrolled infections, other autoimmune diseases, pregnancy or lactation. Diagnoses were established on the basis of clinical symptoms, serum thyroxine and TRAb, thyroid ultrasound, and orbital computed tomography. A first-round RT-PCR of the TCR CDR3 used the HTBI primer set with the Qiagen OneStep RT-PCR kit. Blood samples also contained most of the expanded thyroid clonotypes (frequency above 0.001), which suggests that blood repertoires may reflect thyroid immune responses. Ophthalmopathy was separated from stable hyperthyroidism by a 13 V-J signature model, with just over 85% sensitivity and about 81% specificity obtained in cross-validation and 80%/75% obtained in testing. In validation, progression to ophthalmopathy was predicted by the model with nearly 71% sensitivity and under 85% specificity, a median of approximately 6.5 months before onset. To identify distinguishing TCR V-J signatures, a discovery cohort of about 100 patients was used, comprising 40 to 45 with Graves' ophthalmopathy and 57 with stable Graves' hyperthyroidism. An independent validation cohort of around 20 hyperthyroidism patients and approximately 17 patients who later progressed to ophthalmopathy tested prospective prediction of ophthalmopathy. The roughly 100 discovery patients were randomly divided into training and test sets at a 7:3 ratio. In addition, the study compared T-cell repertoires in thyroid tissue and in blood from five to seven Graves' hyperthyroidism patients. After blood sampling, hyperthyroidism patients were treated with methimazole at a starting dose of 30 mg daily, and ophthalmopathy patients were treated with high-dose intravenous methylprednisolone. A second multiplex PCR round built the libraries, followed by size selection and purification. Libraries were sequenced paired-end with 100 bp reads on an Illumina HiSeq2000. SOAPnuke was used to process the raw data, with reads discarded if the reads contained adapters or uncalled bases, had a mean Phred below 15, or lacked an exact constant-primer or identifier match. High-quality paired reads were merged with COPE v1.2.5, and unique nucleotide sequences were defined as clonotypes. Clonotypes were aligned to IMGT TRBV, TRBD and TRBJ reference segments using MiTCR v1.1. Only V-J combinations with frequency above 0.0001, covering roughly 99% of repertoires, were analysed. A TCS score was defined as the ratio between F50 (clonal expansion) and ExV (chaos), using BLOSUM62-based TCRdist between CDR3 peptides within each V-J. Welch's t-statistics and random forest reduced fewer than 600 V-J features to 13, which were used in a naive Bayes classifier (R e1071). No statistical method was used to fix the sample size in advance, and group allocation was not hidden from the investigators. The paper reports TCR Vbeta CDR3 sequencing of over 130 peripheral blood samples: fewer than 50 ophthalmopathy, fewer than 80 hyperthyroidism and 17 progressor patients.

This sequence uses TRBV12-3 or TRBV12-4 and TRBJ2-1, with the D segment identity uncertain. This specimen consisted of peripheral blood mononuclear cells (PBMCs), obtained at new diagnosis, from a patient treated with antithyroid drugs. The TCR sequence derives from a woman in her 30s with Graves disease. Donor details come from another sample of the same person, matched by shared clones. Here is the DNA: TGTGCCAGCAGTTTGGGCAGTATCTCCTACAATGAGCAGTTCTTC. Protein translation: CASSLGSISYNEQFF.